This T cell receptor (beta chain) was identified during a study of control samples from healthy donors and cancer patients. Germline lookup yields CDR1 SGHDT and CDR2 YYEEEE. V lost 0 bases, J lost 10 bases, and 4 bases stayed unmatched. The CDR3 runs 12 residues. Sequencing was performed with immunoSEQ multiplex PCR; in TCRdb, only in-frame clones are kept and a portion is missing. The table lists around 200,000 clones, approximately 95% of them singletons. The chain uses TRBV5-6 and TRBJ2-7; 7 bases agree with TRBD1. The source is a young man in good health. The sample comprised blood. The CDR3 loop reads CASSLVTGSQYF. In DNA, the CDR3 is TGTGCCAGCAGCTTGGTGACAGGGAGCCAGTACTTC.